The 3 T cell receptor beta chains below all came from one sample that was sequenced in a study of a mutant IDH1 vaccine in newly diagnosed glioma (dated by TCRdb to the early 2020s). The antigens these receptors bind are not known. The time point label of this sample denotes: week 11, during vaccination. Each vaccine dose, consisting of 300 ug of a 20-mer mutant IDH1 peptide in Montanide, was administered subcutaneously with topical imiquimod. Libraries were made using the immunoSEQ multiplex PCR assay. TCRdb re-hosts the immuneACCESS table, in-frame sequences only. Its copies lack some clones; in the studies checked, an unresolved V gene accounts for under half of them, and the cause for the rest is not known. The sample table records 110,000 or so clones; 85% to 90% of these occur just once. The ten largest clones take up under 0.8% of the sample. Specimen: PBMCs, collected from a glioma patient whose treatment included an IDH1 peptide vaccine. These receptors were taken from a woman aged 50 to 60 with glioma.

This clone was detected once. This chain links TRBV10-3 with TRBJ2-1; 7 bases map to TRBD2. V was clipped by 0 bases and J by 7 bases; unmatched bases: 18. Germline CDR1 reads ENHRY; CDR2 reads SYGVKD. The CDR3 sequence is 19 residues long. The CDR3 protein is CAISESFLLGGGRGNEQFF. DNA for the CDR3: TGTGCCATCAGTGAGTCTTTCCTACTAGGAGGCGGGAGAGGGAATGAGCAGTTCTTC.

The sample holds one count of this clone. The J gene is TRBJ1-4, the V gene TRBV7-2; unclear D gene. Germline V CDR1 and CDR2: SGHTA, FQGNSA. CDR3 length equals 15 residues. Deletions cut 3 bases from V and 4 bases from J, with 12 bases between. The CDR3 nucleotides read TGTGCCAGCAGCTTGGTGACGGTTTATAATGAAAAACTGTTTTTT. This sequence encodes CASSLVTVYNEKLFF.

The V gene is TRBV20-1, the J gene TRBJ1-1; D perhaps matches TRBD1 (6 bases). Trimming cost V 6 bases and J 10 bases, with 15 bases left between them. This CDR3 contains 11 residues. Germline CDR1 and CDR2: DFQATT and SNEGSKA (reference sequence). CDR3 coding DNA: TGCAGTGCCCTACCCGACAGGCGAGCTTTCTTT. Translated, it gives CSALPDRRAFF.